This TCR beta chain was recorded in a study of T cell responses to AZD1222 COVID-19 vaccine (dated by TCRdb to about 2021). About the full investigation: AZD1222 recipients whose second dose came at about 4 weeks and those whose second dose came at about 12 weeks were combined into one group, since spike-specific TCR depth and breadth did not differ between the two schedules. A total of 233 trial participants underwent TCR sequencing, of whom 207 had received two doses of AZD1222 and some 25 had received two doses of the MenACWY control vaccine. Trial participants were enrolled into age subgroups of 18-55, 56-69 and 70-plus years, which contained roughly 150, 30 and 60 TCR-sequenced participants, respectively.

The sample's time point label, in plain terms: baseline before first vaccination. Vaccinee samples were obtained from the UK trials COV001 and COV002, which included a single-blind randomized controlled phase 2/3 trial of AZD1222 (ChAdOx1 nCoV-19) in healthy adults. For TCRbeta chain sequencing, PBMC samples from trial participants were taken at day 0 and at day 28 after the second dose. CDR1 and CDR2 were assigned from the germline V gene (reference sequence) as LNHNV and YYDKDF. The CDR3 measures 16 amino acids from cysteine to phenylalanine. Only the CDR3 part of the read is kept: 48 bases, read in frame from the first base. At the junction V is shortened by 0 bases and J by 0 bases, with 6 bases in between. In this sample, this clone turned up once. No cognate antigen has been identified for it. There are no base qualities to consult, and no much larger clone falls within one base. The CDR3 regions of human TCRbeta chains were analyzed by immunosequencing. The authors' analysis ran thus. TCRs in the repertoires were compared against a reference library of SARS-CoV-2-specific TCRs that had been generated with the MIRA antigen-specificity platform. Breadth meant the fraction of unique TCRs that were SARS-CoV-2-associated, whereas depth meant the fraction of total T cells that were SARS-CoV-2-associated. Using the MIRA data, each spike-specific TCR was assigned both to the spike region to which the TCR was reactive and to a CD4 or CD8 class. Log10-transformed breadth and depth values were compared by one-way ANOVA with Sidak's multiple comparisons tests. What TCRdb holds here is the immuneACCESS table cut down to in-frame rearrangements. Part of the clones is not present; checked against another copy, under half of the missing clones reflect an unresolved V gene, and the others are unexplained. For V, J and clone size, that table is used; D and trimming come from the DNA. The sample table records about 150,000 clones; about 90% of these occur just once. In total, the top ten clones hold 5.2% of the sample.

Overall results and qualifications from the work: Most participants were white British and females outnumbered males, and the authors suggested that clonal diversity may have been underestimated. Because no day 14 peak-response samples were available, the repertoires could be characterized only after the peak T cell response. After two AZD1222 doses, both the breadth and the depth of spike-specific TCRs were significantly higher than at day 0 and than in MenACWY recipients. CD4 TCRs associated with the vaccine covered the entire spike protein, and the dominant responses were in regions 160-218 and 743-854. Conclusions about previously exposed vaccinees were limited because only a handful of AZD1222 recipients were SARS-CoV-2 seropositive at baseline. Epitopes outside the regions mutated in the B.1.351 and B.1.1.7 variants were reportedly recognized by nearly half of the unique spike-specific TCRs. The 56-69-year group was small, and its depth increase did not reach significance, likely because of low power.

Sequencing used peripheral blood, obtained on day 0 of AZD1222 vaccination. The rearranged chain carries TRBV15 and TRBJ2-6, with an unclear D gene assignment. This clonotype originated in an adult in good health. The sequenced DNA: TGTGCCACCAGCAGAGATGCAGTCTCTGGGGCCAACGTCCTGACTTTC. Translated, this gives CATSRDAVSGANVLTF.